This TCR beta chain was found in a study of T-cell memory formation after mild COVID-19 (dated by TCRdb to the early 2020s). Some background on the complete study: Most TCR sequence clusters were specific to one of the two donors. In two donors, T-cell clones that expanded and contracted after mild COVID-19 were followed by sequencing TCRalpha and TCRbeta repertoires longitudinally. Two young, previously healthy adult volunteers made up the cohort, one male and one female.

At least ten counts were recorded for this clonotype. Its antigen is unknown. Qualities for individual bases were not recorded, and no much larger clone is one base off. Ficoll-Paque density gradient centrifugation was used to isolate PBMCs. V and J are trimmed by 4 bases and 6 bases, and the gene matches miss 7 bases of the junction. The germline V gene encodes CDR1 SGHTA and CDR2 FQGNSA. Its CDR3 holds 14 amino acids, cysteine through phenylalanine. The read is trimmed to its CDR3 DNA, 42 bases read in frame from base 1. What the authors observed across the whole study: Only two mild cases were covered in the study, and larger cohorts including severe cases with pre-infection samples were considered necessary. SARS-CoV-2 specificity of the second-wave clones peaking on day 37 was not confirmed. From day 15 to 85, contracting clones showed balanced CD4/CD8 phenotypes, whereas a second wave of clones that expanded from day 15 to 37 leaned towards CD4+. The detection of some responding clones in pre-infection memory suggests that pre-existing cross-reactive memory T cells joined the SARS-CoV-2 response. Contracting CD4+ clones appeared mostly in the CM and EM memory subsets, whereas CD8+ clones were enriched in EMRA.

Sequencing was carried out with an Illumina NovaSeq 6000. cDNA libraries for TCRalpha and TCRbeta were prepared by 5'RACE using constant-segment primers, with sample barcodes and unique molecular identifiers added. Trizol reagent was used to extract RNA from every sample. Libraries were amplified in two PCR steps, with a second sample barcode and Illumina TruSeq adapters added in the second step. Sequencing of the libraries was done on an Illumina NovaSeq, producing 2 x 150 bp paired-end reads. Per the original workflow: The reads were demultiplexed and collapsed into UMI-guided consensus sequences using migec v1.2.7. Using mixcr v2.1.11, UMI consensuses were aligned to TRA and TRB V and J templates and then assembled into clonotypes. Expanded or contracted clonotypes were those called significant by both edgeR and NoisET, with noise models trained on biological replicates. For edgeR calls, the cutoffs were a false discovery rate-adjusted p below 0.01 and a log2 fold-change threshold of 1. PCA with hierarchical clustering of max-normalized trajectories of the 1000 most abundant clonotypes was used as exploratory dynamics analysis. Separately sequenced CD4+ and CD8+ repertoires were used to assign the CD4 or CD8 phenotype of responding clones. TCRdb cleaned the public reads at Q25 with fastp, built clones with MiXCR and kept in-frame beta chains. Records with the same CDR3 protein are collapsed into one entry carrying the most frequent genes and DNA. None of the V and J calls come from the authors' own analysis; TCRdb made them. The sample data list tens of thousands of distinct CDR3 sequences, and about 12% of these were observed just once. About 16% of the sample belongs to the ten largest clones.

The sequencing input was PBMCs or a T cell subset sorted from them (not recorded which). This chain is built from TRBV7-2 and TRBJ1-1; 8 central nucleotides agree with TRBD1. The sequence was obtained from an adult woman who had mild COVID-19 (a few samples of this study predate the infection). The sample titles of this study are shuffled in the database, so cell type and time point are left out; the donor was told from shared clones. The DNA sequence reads TGTGCCAGCAGCTGGGGACAGGTCGGGGCTGAAGCTTTCTTT. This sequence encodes CASSWGQVGAEAFF.